Each of the 8 T cell receptor beta chains below was sequenced from the same sample in a study of blood T cell repertoires in COVID-19. TCRdb's copy holds only in-frame clones and misses some; the assay was immunoSEQ multiplex PCR. Of roughly 180,000 clones in the sample, 70% to 90% were seen once. Sequenced: peripheral blood. Source of these receptors: a woman in her fifties or sixties with COVID-19, enrolled during active disease.

This clone was detected a few times. This chain connects TRBV27 to TRBJ2-3, with D uncertain. This CDR3 is built from 13 residues. Between the trimmed V and J ends, which lost 2 bases and 0 bases, there was a span of 3 bases. CDR1 and CDR2 from the germline V gene are MNHEY and SMNVEV (reference sequence). The DNA for the CDR3 is TGTGCCAGCAGTTTACCTAGCACAGATACGCAGTATTTT. This translates into CASSLPSTDTQYF.

Written as DNA, the CDR3 is TGTGCCAGCAGCCATCCGGGACAGGGGGTAACCGGGGAGCTGTTTTTT. This encodes CASSHPGQGVTGELFF. The chain employs TRBV7-3 and TRBJ2-2, with TRBD1 identical over 11 bases. This CDR3 has 16 residues. The germline gives CDR1 SGHTA, CDR2 FQGTGA. Unmatched junction bases numbered 7, after V lost 5 bases and J lost 5 bases.

The CDR3 nucleotides are TGCGCCAGCAGCCAAGACGGGAGTTCGTGGGGCTACGAGCAGTACTTC. Its protein is CASSQDGSSWGYEQYF. The chain combines TRBV4-1 with TRBJ2-7; the D gene is possibly TRBD2 (6 bases). The CDR3 length is 16 residues. The V end lost 0 bases, the J end lost 3 bases, and 15 bases lay between the germline ends. Germline loops: CDR1 MGHRA, CDR2 YSYEKL.

The chain couples TRBV6-2 or TRBV6-3 to TRBJ1-2, with 10 positions matching TRBD1. The germline V gene has CDR1 MNHEY and CDR2 SVGEGT. The CDR3 spans 16 residues. The V gene end was trimmed by 6 bases and the J gene end by 6 bases; junction bases not matched to a gene: 13. The CDR3 DNA follows: TGTGCCAGCAGCCCCAATTCGGGACAGGGGTCTCATGGCTACACCTTC. This codes for CASSPNSGQGSHGYTF.

V is TRBV28 and J is TRBJ1-1; D not resolved. The CDR3 covers 13 residues. The germline V gene has CDR1 MDHEN and CDR2 SYDVKM. Trimming took off 6 bases at V and 6 bases at J, with 14 bases between the two ends. The CDR3 DNA is TGTGCCAGCAGCCTGGGTCCCCAGGCTGAAGCTTTCTTT. It is translated as CASSLGPQAEAFF. The full variable domain, its missing parts supplied by reference TRBV28 and TRBJ1-1, is DVKVTQSSRYLVKRTGEKVFLECVQDMDHENMFWYRQDPGLGLRLIYFSYDVKMKEKGDIPEGYSVSREKKERFSLILESASTNQTSMYLCASSLGPQAEAFFGQGTRLTVV.

The chain is built from TRBV4-2 and TRBJ2-3; D perhaps matches TRBD2 (6 bases). There are 15 residues in the CDR3. Looked up from germline, CDR1 is LGHNA and CDR2 is YNFKEQ. V was pared by 1 base and J by 4 bases, with 12 bases between. This CDR3 reads CASSQVPSVADTQYF. The CDR3, as DNA: TGTGCCAGCAGCCAAGTTCCTAGCGTGGCAGATACGCAGTATTTT.

A single count supports this clone. The rearrangement links TRBV13 to TRBJ2-7; 12 bases fit TRBD2. Germline CDR1 and CDR2: PRHDT and FYEKMQ (reference sequence). The CDR3 runs 15 residues. V was pared by 5 bases and J by 4 bases, with 6 bases of the junction left unmatched. DNA for the CDR3: TGTGCCAGCAGCCCGACTAGCGGGGGTAGGTACGAGCAGTACTTC. It specifies CASSPTSGGRYEQYF.

V gene TRBV11-3 combines with J gene TRBJ1-1; a possible D gene is TRBD1 (6 bases). The CDR3 has 18 residues. The germline V gene has CDR1 SGHNT and CDR2 YENEEA. Trimming cost V 0 bases and J 1 base, with 18 bases left between them. The CDR3 DNA is TGTGCCAGCAGCTTAGAGGGGATGTGGGGGCAGTCGAACACTGAAGCTTTCTTT. Amino acids: CASSLEGMWGQSNTEAFF.